The 5 T cell receptor beta chains reported below all come from one sample, sequenced in a study of beta chain features in type 1 diabetes. Their antigen targets remain unknown. The isolated RNA, all of it, was reverse transcribed, so expressed TCRB transcripts were what got sequenced. Repertoires were generated with immunoSEQ multiplex PCR, while TCRdb's copy carries only in-frame clones and drops some. Altogether 350,000 to 450,000 clones are present, roughly 12% being singletons, with the ten largest covering about 0.01%. General study points: Within each of all four CD4+ subsets, Type 1 diabetes patients had TCRB CDR3s that were moderately but significantly shorter.

The sequenced material came from naive CD4+ T cells from blood. The receptors shown here come from a woman between 18 and 29 years old with type 1 diabetes.

This clone has only a few counts. The chain links TRBV10-3 to TRBJ2-5; 9 nucleotides align to TRBD2. The V gene end was trimmed by 4 bases and the J gene end by 3 bases; junction bases not matched to a gene: 0. Germline values: CDR1 ENHRY, CDR2 SYGVKD. CDR3 length equals 13 residues. This chain's CDR3 is CAISGLAEETQYF. The CDR3 nucleotides read TGTGCCATCAGTGGACTAGCGGAAGAGACCCAGTACTTC.

This chain uses TRBV10-3 with TRBJ2-5; 13 nucleotides agree with TRBD2. CDR1 is ENHRY and CDR2 is SYGVKD in the germline V gene. The V and J ends lost 0 bases and 0 bases, in that order; junction bases with no gene match: 10. The CDR3 sequence is 20 residues long. CDR3 in amino acids: CAISESWGLAGRFDQETQYF. The CDR3 coding sequence is TGTGCCATCAGTGAGTCGTGGGGACTAGCGGGAAGGTTCGACCAAGAGACCCAGTACTTC.

V is TRBV13 and J is TRBJ2-1, with D uncertain. Germline-derived CDR1 and CDR2 are PRHDT and FYEKMQ (reference sequence). The CDR3 contains 14 residues. V was shortened by 0 bases and J by 0 bases, with 3 bases between the two germline ends. As DNA, the CDR3 is TGTGCCAGCAGCTTAGGTCACTCCTACAATGAGCAGTTCTTC. Residues: CASSLGHSYNEQFF.

This clone was seen a handful of times. The gene calls are TRBV9 and TRBJ1-6; 11 bases line up with TRBD1. The V segment lost 2 bases and the J segment 9 bases; nucleotides outside the gene matches: 4. CDR1 is SGDLS, CDR2 YYNGEE, per germline. This CDR3 region has 15 residues. The DNA for the CDR3 is TGTGCCAGCAGCGTCTCCGGGACAGGGGGTTCACCCCTCCACTTT. Its translation: CASSVSGTGGSPLHF.

This clone was seen a handful of times. The rearrangement joins TRBV13 to TRBJ1-6; 7 nucleotides agree with TRBD1. V was pared by 3 bases and J by 7 bases, with 6 bases of the junction left unmatched. Germline V gives CDR1 PRHDT, CDR2 FYEKMQ (reference sequence). The CDR3 is made up of 15 amino acids. CDR3 coding DNA: TGTGCCAGCAGCTTCGTGGACAGGAAAAATTCACCCCTCCACTTT. This gives the protein CASSFVDRKNSPLHF.